A single sample gave rise to the 6 T cell receptor beta chains below, sequenced in a study of T cells in tumors after PD-1 blockade. Measured with immunoSEQ multiplex PCR; TCRdb has only the in-frame clones, and not every one. The sample shows more than 6,500 clones, 55% to 70% of them seen only once. Sequencing was performed on tumor tissue, taken after anti-PD-1 treatment. Receptors originate from a human donor with basal cell carcinoma.

This clone turned up a few times. V usage is TRBV7-2 and J usage is TRBJ1-4; no firm D call. This CDR3 is built from 15 residues. The ends were cut back, 0 bases at V and 3 bases at J, with 8 bases in the middle. Looked up from germline, CDR1 is SGHTA and CDR2 is FQGNSA. CDR3 coding DNA: TGTGCCAGCAGCTTAGCGGGGTCGGCTAATGAAAAACTGTTTTTT. Amino acid sequence: CASSLAGSANEKLFF.

The chain links TRBV5-4 to TRBJ2-4; the match to TRBD2 covers 7 bases. The germline gives CDR1 SGHNT, CDR2 YYREEE (reference sequence). With V trimmed by 4 bases and J by 0 bases, 10 bases remained unmatched. The CDR3 extends over 17 amino acids. The CDR3 region has the DNA TGTGCCAGCAGCGCCGACTCGAGCGGGGTAGCCAAAAACATTCAGTACTTC. Protein sequence: CASSADSSGVAKNIQYF.

V is TRBV25-1 and J is TRBJ2-5; unclear D gene. There are 12 residues in the CDR3. Germline V gene lookup returns CDR1 MGHDK and CDR2 SYGVNS. Trimming removed 8 bases at V and 5 bases at J, with 12 bases between. CDR3 protein: CASASLQETQYF. CDR3 bases: TGTGCCAGCGCCAGTCTTCAGGAGACCCAGTACTTC.

The chain links TRBV12-3 or TRBV12-4 to TRBJ1-2; possible D gene TRBD1, 6 bases. The CDR3 spans 13 residues. V was trimmed by 4 bases and J by 6 bases, leaving 12 bases between them. The CDR3 DNA reads as TGTGCCAGCAGTTATGACAGGTTTGATGGCTACACCTTC. Protein: CASSYDRFDGYTF.

The CDR3 loop reads CSASVEETQYF. In DNA, the CDR3 is TGCAGTGCTAGCGTGGAAGAGACCCAGTACTTC. The chain links TRBV20-1 to TRBJ2-5; D not certain. Trimming left V 3 bases short and J 3 bases short, with 5 bases between. Germline CDR1 DFQATT, CDR2 SNEGSKA (reference sequence). The CDR3 is 11 amino acids.

The rearrangement uses TRBV6-6 and TRBJ2-4, with D perhaps being TRBD1 or TRBD2 (6 bases each). This CDR3 has 13 amino acids. The V and J ends lost 6 bases and 6 bases respectively, with 12 bases between them. Germline loops: CDR1 MNHNY, CDR2 SVGAGI (reference sequence). CDR3 region: CASRGGHLNIQYF. CDR3 in DNA: TGTGCCAGCAGGGGGGGACATCTAAACATTCAGTACTTC.